This T cell receptor (beta chain) was captured by sequencing in a study of cytomegalovirus exposure and HLA in healthy donors. A note on this clone: Antigen specificity is unknown.

Study results and caveats: Later analysis associated a missense DCLRE1C variant with TCR beta V- and J-gene trimming. Further analysis was carried out later, and it showed several of the most significant clusters appearing linked to common viral pathogens. Segments of the TCR beta V type were, in most cases, productive about 87% or about 30% of the time in an earlier analysis.

Sampled while nominally healthy, donors likely had unrecorded immune exposures. Primers included in the PCR were 60 Vbeta and 13 Jbeta primers. Method: immunoSEQ multiplex PCR; TCRdb's copy keeps in-frame clones and lacks some. The sample shows roughly 190,000 clones, around 80% of them seen only once. The germline V and J ends were trimmed by 0 bases and 3 bases, with 12 bases remaining between them. CDR3 length equals 15 residues. Germline V lookup: CDR1 SGDLS, CDR2 YYNGEE. Sequenced sample: PBMCs. The rearrangement uses TRBV9 and TRBJ1-2; D uncertain. The receptor was isolated from a woman in her 30s in good health and CMV-seropositive. The CDR3 protein is CASSVVSGNDYGYTF. CDR3 nucleotides: TGTGCCAGCAGCGTAGTCTCGGGGAATGACTATGGCTACACCTTC. Looking up the rest from reference TRBV9 and TRBJ1-2 gives the full variable domain: DSGVTQTPKHLITATGQRVTLRCSPRSGDLSVYWYQQSLDQGLQFLIQYYNGEERAKGNILERFSAQQFPDLHSELNLSSLELGDSALYFCASSVVSGNDYGYTFGSGTRLTVV.